Listed here is a single T cell receptor (beta chain). No antigen is known for it. This may arise from a read error, as a much more abundant clone is one base away. Trimming took off 6 bases at V and 11 bases at J, with 25 bases between the two ends. There are 14 residues in the CDR3. Germline CDR1 is DFQATT and CDR2 is SNEGSKA (reference sequence). The source of the sample is a study of post-analysis software for immune sequencing data. Unique molecular identifiers were carried by the TCR beta cDNA libraries. Between 1 and 10 million T cells gave rise to a few hundred thousand cDNA molecules. TCRdb re-derived calls from the PCR reads in MiXCR, one entry per CDR3 protein. The table records around 700,000 distinct CDR3 sequences, approximately 60% of them present only once. Notes on the study in general: The five TRBV segments detected at higher frequency in patients than in controls included TRBV5-6, TRBV5-1 and TRBV20-1. People with multiple sclerosis had a significantly lower normalized Chao1 diversity than controls did.

The specimen sequenced was blood. This receptor was identified in a girl aged 2-15 years with multiple sclerosis. The V gene is TRBV20-1, the J gene TRBJ2-5; D possibly corresponds to TRBD1 (6 bases). Written as DNA, the CDR3 is TGCAGTGCGAGACCCCCCGGGACATTCAATGAGCAGTACTTC. It codes for CSARPPGTFNEQYF.